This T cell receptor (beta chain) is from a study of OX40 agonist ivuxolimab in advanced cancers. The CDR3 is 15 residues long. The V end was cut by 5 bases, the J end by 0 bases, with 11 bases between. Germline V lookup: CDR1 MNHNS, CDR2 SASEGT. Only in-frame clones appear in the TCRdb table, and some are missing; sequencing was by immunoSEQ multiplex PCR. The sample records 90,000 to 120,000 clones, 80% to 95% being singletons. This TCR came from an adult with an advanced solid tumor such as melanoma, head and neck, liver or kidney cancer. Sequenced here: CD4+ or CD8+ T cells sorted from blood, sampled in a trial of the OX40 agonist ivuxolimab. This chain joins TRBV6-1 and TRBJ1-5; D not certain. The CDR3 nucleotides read TGTGCCAGCAGTTTGGACTGGAATAGCAATCAGCCCCAGCATTTT. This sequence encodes CASSLDWNSNQPQHF.